Below are 2 T cell receptor beta chains sequenced from a single sample in a study of CD8+CD57+ T cells in acquired aplastic anemia (dated by TCRdb to the late 2010s). For sequencing, an Illumina HiSeq 2000 was employed. Genomic DNA served as template for TCR beta VDJ combination and CDR3 sequence profiling. The public reads were reanalyzed by TCRdb: fastp trimming at Q25, MiXCR alignment, in-frame beta chains only. Each CDR3 protein gets just one entry, which takes the most common genes and DNA from the rows behind it. This sample holds approximately 180,000 distinct CDR3 sequences; 45% to 55% were observed only once. Around 1% of the sample is held by the ten biggest clonotypes. Patients chosen for sequencing had shown expansion of CD8+CD57+ cells by flow cytometry. The sample was sorted CD4+, CD8+, or CD8+CD57+ T cells (not recorded which) from PBMCs. The origin of the receptors is a human donor with aplastic anemia.

This clonotype was counted many times. This chain uses TRBV5-5 with TRBJ2-7; D unclear. Germline values: CDR1 SGHKS, CDR2 YYEKEE (reference sequence). Trimming removed 2 bases from V and 9 bases from J, with 12 bases in between. The CDR3 loop spans 12 amino acids. The CDR3 loop reads CASSLNTRGQYF. Here the CDR3 DNA reads TGTGCCAGCAGCTTAAACACCCGCGGGCAGTACTTC.

This clonotype was picked up many times. The rearrangement uses TRBV12-3 or TRBV12-4 and TRBJ1-5; the D is unclear. This CDR3 comprises 14 residues. V was pared by 1 base and J by 3 bases, with 7 bases between. In DNA form, the CDR3 reads TGTGCCAGCAGTTTAGGCCGGGTCAATCAGCCCCAGCATTTT. It translates to CASSLGRVNQPQHF.